These T cell receptor beta chains were read from a single sample in a study of Ad26.COV2.S vaccination and SARS-CoV-2 variants. Here immunoSEQ multiplex PCR was the method, and the copy in TCRdb shows in-frame clones only, minus some. The sample contains some 250,000 clones, 70% to 90% of which appear only once. This sample comprised peripheral blood, obtained in a trial of Ad26.COV2.S vaccine versus placebo. The receptors originated from a person between 18 and 60 years old who received the Ad26.COV2.S COVID-19 vaccine or a placebo. CDR3s leave out the opening cysteine and the closing phenylalanine or tryptophan. Where a row states a size, it is once, few, many or the class of an expanded clone; other rows omit it.

>TRBV5-1|NA|TRBJ2-1
ASNPRDSSYNEQF
>TRBV5-4|NA|TRBJ1-1
ASSFQGGLMNTEAF
>TRBV6-2/TRBV6-3|NA|TRBJ2-3
ASSLASDTDTQY
>TRBV5-1|NA|TRBJ2-6
ASSLVLSGANVLT
>TRBV27|NA|TRBJ2-7
ASSRLAGPNYEQY
>TRBV7-2|NA|TRBJ2-1
ASSFGDRGTEQF
>TRBV10-3|NA|TRBJ1-1
AIADPLRGAF
>TRBV7-3|NA|TRBJ2-1
ASSLRGPRLAGNNEQF
>TRBV5-1|NA|TRBJ2-6
ASSTRTQGASSSGANVLT
>TRBV4-3|NA|TRBJ1-1
ASSWQPNTEAF
>TRBV6-5|NA|TRBJ1-1
ASEGAHEAF
>TRBV28|NA|TRBJ2-5
ASSPPEGRETQY
>TRBV5-4|NA|TRBJ2-2
ASNTKESGSENTGELF
>TRBV5-6|NA|TRBJ2-2
ASSLASGVGTGELF
>TRBV10-3|NA|TRBJ1-6
AISGGTANNSPLH
>TRBV10-1|NA|TRBJ1-6
ASSPRDRAYSPLH
>TRBV24-1|NA|TRBJ1-4
ATQGDSNEKLF
>TRBV4-1|NA|TRBJ1-1
ASSRPDRNTEAF
>TRBV4-3|NA|TRBJ1-2
ASSQGFFSREGYT
>TRBV28|NA|TRBJ1-1
ASSLTTGQGVTEAF
>TRBV6-5|NA|TRBJ2-1
ASSKAGAPYNEQF
>TRBV18|once|TRBJ1-2
ASHGQNYGYT
>TRBV5-1|NA|TRBJ2-7
ASSLVGNVPYEQY
>TRBV7-9|once|TRBJ2-1
ASSSAGWSDEQF
>TRBV11-3|many|TRBJ1-5
ASSWGRGRCWPQH
>TRBV5-1|NA|TRBJ2-5
ASSLDVLAGETQY
>TRBV5-1|NA|TRBJ2-3
ASSLAGANTQY
>TRBV30|NA|TRBJ2-1
AWSFRLAGGLGSYNEQF
>TRBV6-5|NA|TRBJ2-3
ASSYSLAVPQY
>TRBV4-1|NA|TRBJ2-3
ASSQEPTQGQSDTQY
>TRBV10-3|NA|TRBJ2-7
AISVISPPQEQY
>TRBV6-5|NA|TRBJ2-2
ASIQGSNTGELF
>TRBV10-3|NA|TRBJ2-7
AISVTSSYEQY
>TRBV5-1|once|TRBJ2-5
ASTTGRGSKETQY
>TRBV7-2|NA|TRBJ1-4
ASSGGSEKLF
>TRBV11-2|NA|TRBJ2-1
ASSLGGGDYNEQF
>TRBV3-1/TRBV3-2|NA|TRBJ1-4
ASSHAGGDEKLF
>TRBV7-3|NA|TRBJ2-3
ASSLTSGGALDTQY
>TRBV6-5|NA|TRBJ2-3
ASFGLAATDTQY
>TRBV4-2|NA|TRBJ2-3
ASSQIPGLHTDTQY
>TRBV13|NA|TRBJ1-2
ASSPTGGPYYGYT